This T cell receptor beta chain was documented in a study of cytomegalovirus exposure and HLA in healthy donors. The CDR3 totals 14 residues. Germline V gives CDR1 SEHNR, CDR2 FQNEAQ (reference sequence). V was cut by 4 bases and J by 0 bases, with 8 bases left in between. PCR involved 60 Vbeta and 13 Jbeta primers. Sequencing used immunoSEQ multiplex PCR; TCRdb keeps in-frame clones, though not all of them. The sample yields approximately 150,000 clones, roughly 70% seen once. Sequenced: PBMCs. The TCR was taken from a woman aged 18-30 years in good health and CMV-seropositive. The V and J genes are TRBV7-9 and TRBJ2-3; D uncertain. The CDR3: CASSSSTSTDTQYF. CDR3 sequence (DNA): TGTGCCAGCAGCTCTTCGACTAGCACAGATACGCAGTATTTT.